This is a list of T cell receptor beta chains from one sample in a study of blood T cell repertoires in COVID-19. Measured with immunoSEQ multiplex PCR; TCRdb has only the in-frame clones, and not every one. Among almost 250,000 clones, 85% were seen once, and the ten largest hold approximately 9.1%. Sample: PBMCs or T cells enriched from blood (not recorded which). The source of these receptors is a woman in her 50s with acute COVID-19. CDR3s include the opening cysteine and the closing phenylalanine or tryptophan. Each record gives: CDR3 DNA, CDR3 protein, V gene, D gene, J gene, clone size. The D gene is left open where the match is weak. Rows may omit the clone size; those that give it use once, few, many or a size class.

DNA: TGTGCCAGCAGCGCCTCCCATCAGGCTGGTGAGCAGTTCTTC
CDR3: CASSASHQAGEQFF
V: TRBV9
D: -
J: TRBJ2-1
size: once

DNA: TGTGCCTGGAGTCGCCTCGGGGAGACCCAGTACTTC
CDR3: CAWSRLGETQYF
V: TRBV30
D: -
J: TRBJ2-5
size: -

DNA: TGTGCCTGGAGTAGCGCCGGGACTTTGGGGAATGAGCAGTTCTTC
CDR3: CAWSSAGTLGNEQFF
V: TRBV30
D: -
J: TRBJ2-1
size: -

DNA: TGCGCCAGCAGCCCGGACAGTTTGGGGCGAGGCTACACCTTC
CDR3: CASSPDSLGRGYTF
V: TRBV4-3
D: -
J: TRBJ1-2
size: -

DNA: TGTGCCAGCGTTGCGGGGTGGACTAATGAAAAACTGTTTTTT
CDR3: CASVAGWTNEKLFF
V: TRBV2
D: -
J: TRBJ1-4
size: -

DNA: TGTGCCACTTCGACACTGAACACTGAAGCTTTCTTT
CDR3: CATSTLNTEAFF
V: TRBV10-3
D: -
J: TRBJ1-1
size: -

DNA: TGTGCCAGCAGCTTAGACAGGGTGCTTGGCTACACCTTC
CDR3: CASSLDRVLGYTF
V: TRBV7-2
D: -
J: TRBJ1-2
size: -

DNA: TGCGCCAGCAGCTCATCAGCTAGCTCCTACAATGAGCAGTTCTTC
CDR3: CASSSSASSYNEQFF
V: TRBV5-1
D: -
J: TRBJ2-1
size: -

DNA: TGTGCCAGCAGCTTTACAGGTGAAGCTTTCTTT
CDR3: CASSFTGEAFF
V: TRBV13
D: -
J: TRBJ1-1
size: -

DNA: TGTGCCAGCAGGGACGGGAAATACTACGAGCAGTACTTC
CDR3: CASRDGKYYEQYF
V: TRBV27
D: -
J: TRBJ2-7
size: -

DNA: TGTGCCAGCAGTTTAGGAGGACAGGGGGGAGATACGCAGTATTTT
CDR3: CASSLGGQGGDTQYF
V: TRBV28
D: TRBD1
J: TRBJ2-3
size: -

DNA: TGTGCCAGCAGCGTAGTTCCTCGCAATGAGCAGTTCTTC
CDR3: CASSVVPRNEQFF
V: TRBV9
D: -
J: TRBJ2-1
size: -

DNA: TGTGCCAGCAGCGTAGGACAGGGGGCGCGTCATGAAAAACTGTTTTTT
CDR3: CASSVGQGARHEKLFF
V: TRBV9
D: TRBD1
J: TRBJ1-4
size: -

DNA: TGTGCCAGCAGCTTAGGTGCGGGGGAGGGAGCTTTCTTT
CDR3: CASSLGAGEGAFF
V: TRBV11-2
D: -
J: TRBJ1-1
size: -

DNA: TGTGCCAGCAGCGAGGGGACAGGGGACAGTTACGAGCAGTACTTC
CDR3: CASSEGTGDSYEQYF
V: TRBV9
D: TRBD1
J: TRBJ2-7
size: -

DNA: TGTGCCAGCAGTGAAGCGCAAAGGACAGGAGGTGGGGAGCTGTTTTTT
CDR3: CASSEAQRTGGGELFF
V: TRBV2
D: TRBD1
J: TRBJ2-2
size: -

DNA: TGTGCCAGAAGCGCCCTAGCGGGGCAAGAGACCCAGTACTTC
CDR3: CARSALAGQETQYF
V: TRBV5-3
D: TRBD2
J: TRBJ2-5
size: -

DNA: TGTGCCTGGAGTGCGGGGTCCCCTGAGCAGTTCTTC
CDR3: CAWSAGSPEQFF
V: TRBV30
D: -
J: TRBJ2-1
size: few

DNA: TGCGCCAGCAGCCAAGATAGTGGGGGGAATGAGCAGTTCTTC
CDR3: CASSQDSGGNEQFF
V: TRBV4-3
D: -
J: TRBJ2-1
size: once

DNA: TGTGCCAGCAGCTCAAGGACCCAAGGGAGCTATGGCTACACCTTC
CDR3: CASSSRTQGSYGYTF
V: TRBV3-1/TRBV3-2
D: -
J: TRBJ1-2
size: -

DNA: TGCGCCAGCAGCCGGGGACAGACCAATTATGGCTACACCTTC
CDR3: CASSRGQTNYGYTF
V: TRBV5-1
D: TRBD1
J: TRBJ1-2
size: -

DNA: TGTGCCAGCAGCACTGGGGAGGGGGTGAGCAATCAGCCCCAGCATTTT
CDR3: CASSTGEGVSNQPQHF
V: TRBV3-1/TRBV3-2
D: -
J: TRBJ1-5
size: -

DNA: TGTGCCAGCAGCTCATCGGGGAACAGGGCGAATGAAAAACTGTTTTTT
CDR3: CASSSSGNRANEKLFF
V: TRBV7-2
D: -
J: TRBJ1-4
size: -

DNA: TGCGCCAGCAGCCGGGGACAGTCCGACAATGAGCAGTTCTTC
CDR3: CASSRGQSDNEQFF
V: TRBV5-1
D: TRBD1
J: TRBJ2-1
size: -

DNA: TGTGCCAGCCCGGCTATTAAGGGACAGAACACTGAAGCTTTCTTT
CDR3: CASPAIKGQNTEAFF
V: TRBV5-4
D: -
J: TRBJ1-1
size: -

DNA: TGTGCCAGCAACCCCGGGACAGGGAGGGTGGATACGCAGTATTTT
CDR3: CASNPGTGRVDTQYF
V: TRBV19
D: TRBD1
J: TRBJ2-3
size: -

DNA: TGTGCCAGCAGTGGGACAGCGGGGGGGCTGACAGATACGCAGTATTTT
CDR3: CASSGTAGGLTDTQYF
V: TRBV27
D: TRBD2
J: TRBJ2-3
size: -

DNA: TGTGCCAGCTCACCTCAGGGGTCAATCTACGAGCAGTACTTC
CDR3: CASSPQGSIYEQYF
V: TRBV18
D: -
J: TRBJ2-7
size: few

DNA: TGTGCCAGCAGTTCGACAGTGGGCGGGGAGCTGTTTTTT
CDR3: CASSSTVGGELFF
V: TRBV12-3/TRBV12-4
D: -
J: TRBJ2-2
size: -

DNA: TGTGCCAGCAGCTTACCGGCAGGCCTTAATGAAAAACTGTTTTTT
CDR3: CASSLPAGLNEKLFF
V: TRBV7-8
D: -
J: TRBJ1-4
size: -

DNA: TGTGCCAGCAGGCCGGGGACAGCCAACACCGGGGAGCTGTTTTTT
CDR3: CASRPGTANTGELFF
V: TRBV7-6
D: TRBD1
J: TRBJ2-2
size: -

DNA: TGTGCTAGTGGTATCGGCGGGGATCAGCCCCAGCATTTT
CDR3: CASGIGGDQPQHF
V: TRBV12-5
D: -
J: TRBJ1-5
size: -

DNA: TGTGCCAGCAGCTTAGGAGCAAGGGGCCGTAGCACAGATACGCAGTATTTT
CDR3: CASSLGARGRSTDTQYF
V: TRBV11-3
D: -
J: TRBJ2-3
size: few

DNA: TGCGCCAGCAGCCAAGATAGCAGCACTGAAGCTTTCTTT
CDR3: CASSQDSSTEAFF
V: TRBV4-3
D: -
J: TRBJ1-1
size: -

DNA: TGTGCCAGCAGCCACCCTGGGACTAGCAATGAGCAGTTCTTC
CDR3: CASSHPGTSNEQFF
V: TRBV7-9
D: TRBD2
J: TRBJ2-1
size: -

DNA: TGTGCCAGCAGCCGACAGACACCTTATAGCAATCAGCCCCAGCATTTT
CDR3: CASSRQTPYSNQPQHF
V: TRBV6-2/TRBV6-3
D: -
J: TRBJ1-5
size: -